Listed below are T cell receptor beta chains from one sample, sequenced in a study of technical replicates of blood from a few donors. Data came from immunoSEQ multiplex PCR; TCRdb stores just in-frame clones and leaves some out. The table shows tens of thousands of clones, with about 96% occurring only once. The sequencing sample was made of T cells isolated from PBMCs. All receptors derive from a human donor in good health. Each CDR3 is given with its conserved first and last residue. A D gene is named only where the DNA matches it firmly. Clone size appears in some rows only: once, few, many, or a class for an expanded clone.

J gene,D gene,V gene,clone size,CDR3 protein,CDR3 DNA
TRBJ2-1,TRBD2,TRBV6-6,-,CASVHASGRNNEQFF,TGTGCCAGCGTACATGCTAGCGGGAGGAATAATGAGCAGTTCTTC
TRBJ2-5,-,TRBV11-2,-,CASSLLRNPETQYF,TGTGCCAGCAGCTTACTAAGAAATCCAGAGACCCAGTACTTC
TRBJ2-7,TRBD1,TRBV18,-,CASSPPPTGSLHEQYF,TGTGCCAGCTCACCACCGCCGACAGGGAGCCTACACGAGCAGTACTTC
TRBJ2-7,-,TRBV2,-,CASFRYEQYF,TGTGCCAGCTTTAGATACGAGCAGTACTTC
TRBJ1-1,TRBD1,TRBV11-3,-,CASSTTGSEAFF,TGTGCCAGCAGCACGACAGGGTCTGAAGCTTTCTTT
TRBJ1-2,-,TRBV9,-,CASSVGVRGPGYTF,TGTGCCAGCAGCGTAGGGGTCCGGGGTCCTGGCTACACCTTC
TRBJ2-1,-,TRBV18,-,CASSPSSGIEQFF,TGTGCCAGCTCACCATCTTCGGGGATTGAGCAGTTCTTC
TRBJ1-1,TRBD1,TRBV28,once,CASNLTPQGVTEAFF,TGTGCCAGCAACCTAACACCACAGGGGGTCACTGAAGCTTTCTTT
TRBJ2-5,TRBD1,TRBV6-1,-,CASSEAGGRETQYF,TGTGCCAGCAGTGAAGCAGGGGGCCGGGAGACCCAGTACTTC
TRBJ2-3,TRBD2,TRBV30,-,CAWSPTSGRADTQYF,TGTGCCTGGTCCCCGACTAGCGGGAGGGCAGATACGCAGTATTTT
TRBJ2-2,-,TRBV19,-,CASSARQYTGELFF,TGTGCCAGTAGTGCCCGACAGTACACCGGGGAGCTGTTTTTT